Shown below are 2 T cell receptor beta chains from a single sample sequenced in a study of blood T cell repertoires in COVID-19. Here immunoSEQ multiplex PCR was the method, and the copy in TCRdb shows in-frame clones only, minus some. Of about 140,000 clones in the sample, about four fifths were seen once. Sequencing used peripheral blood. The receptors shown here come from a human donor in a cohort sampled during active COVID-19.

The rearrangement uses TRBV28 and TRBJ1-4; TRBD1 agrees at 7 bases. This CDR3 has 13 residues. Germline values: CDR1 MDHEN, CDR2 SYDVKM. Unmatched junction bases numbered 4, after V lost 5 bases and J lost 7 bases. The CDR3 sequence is CASSPPGGEKLFF. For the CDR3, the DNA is TGTGCCAGCAGTCCTCCAGGGGGTGAAAAACTGTTTTTT.

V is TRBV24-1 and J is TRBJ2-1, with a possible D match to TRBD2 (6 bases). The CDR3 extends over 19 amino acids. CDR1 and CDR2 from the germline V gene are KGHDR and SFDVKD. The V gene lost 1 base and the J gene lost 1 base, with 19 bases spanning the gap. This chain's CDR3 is CATSDLSTSGAGSYNEQFF. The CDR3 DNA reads TGTGCCACCAGTGATTTATCTACCAGCGGCGCGGGATCCTACAATGAGCAGTTCTTC.